This entry features one T cell receptor beta chain sequence. Its matching antigen is unknown. This record belongs to a study of OX40 agonist ivuxolimab in advanced cancers. About the study: Enrolled patients in dose escalation had cancers that were hepatocellular carcinoma, melanoma, renal cell or head and neck cancer.

At baseline, cycle 4 day 1, and cycle 7 day 1, blood was sampled. Using immunoSEQ multiplex PCR, the repertoire was profiled, and TCRdb retains in-frame clones only, with some absent. Altogether around 100,000 clones are present, 70% to 90% being singletons, with the ten largest covering approximately 0.16%. Study-level results: The mean number of expanded clones was higher in CD8+ T cells than in CD4+. Antigen specificity was not determined for the expanded peripheral T cells.

The CDR3 covers 16 residues. Germline values: CDR1 MNHEY, CDR2 SMNVEV (reference sequence). Trimming at V came to 3 bases and at J to 3 bases, leaving 7 bases not matched to a gene. The sequence came from an adult with an advanced solid tumor such as melanoma, head and neck, liver or kidney cancer. J is TRBJ2-1 and V is TRBV27; 8 bases map to TRBD2. Specimen: CD4+ or CD8+ T cells sorted from blood, collected in a trial of the OX40 agonist ivuxolimab. In nucleotides, the CDR3 is TGTGCCAGCAGTTTCATGGTAACTAGCGGCTACAATGAGCAGTTCTTC. This sequence encodes CASSFMVTSGYNEQFF.